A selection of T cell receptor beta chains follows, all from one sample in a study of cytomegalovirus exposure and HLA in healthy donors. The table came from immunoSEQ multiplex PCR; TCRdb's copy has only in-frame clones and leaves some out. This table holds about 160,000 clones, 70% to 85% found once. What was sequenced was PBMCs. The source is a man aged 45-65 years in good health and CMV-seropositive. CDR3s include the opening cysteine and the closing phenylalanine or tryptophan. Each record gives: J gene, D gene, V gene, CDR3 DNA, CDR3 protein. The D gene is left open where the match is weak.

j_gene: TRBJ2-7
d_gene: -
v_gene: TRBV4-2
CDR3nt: TGTGCCAGCAGCCAGGGACATGCTTACGAGCAGTACTTC
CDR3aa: CASSQGHAYEQYF

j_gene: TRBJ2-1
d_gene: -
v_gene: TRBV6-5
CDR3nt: TGTGCCAGCAGTGACAGCCCCCTGTACAATGAGCAGTTCTTC
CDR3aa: CASSDSPLYNEQFF

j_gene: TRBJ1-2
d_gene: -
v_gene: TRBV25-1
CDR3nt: TGTGCCGCGGGGGAAGGAGACTATGGCTACACCTTC
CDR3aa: CAAGEGDYGYTF

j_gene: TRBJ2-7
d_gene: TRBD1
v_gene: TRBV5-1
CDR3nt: TGCGCCAGCAGCTCACAGGGGGGCTCCTACGAGCAGTACTTC
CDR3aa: CASSSQGGSYEQYF

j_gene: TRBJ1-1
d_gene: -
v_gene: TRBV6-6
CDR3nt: TGTGCCAGCAGGCTGGCGGGGGGCCGGAACACTGAAGCTTTCTTT
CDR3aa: CASRLAGGRNTEAFF

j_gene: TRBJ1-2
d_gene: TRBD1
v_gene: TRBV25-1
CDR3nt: TGTGCCAGCAGTGAGCCTGGGACAGGGTACGGCGGCTACACCTTC
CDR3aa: CASSEPGTGYGGYTF

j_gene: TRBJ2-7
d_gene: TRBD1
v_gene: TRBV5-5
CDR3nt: TGTGCCAGCAGCCAGGACAGGTTGTCCTACGAGCAGTACTTC
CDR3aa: CASSQDRLSYEQYF

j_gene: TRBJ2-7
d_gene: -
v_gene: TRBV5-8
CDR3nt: TGTGCCAGCAACCTCTGGAGGGGCGAGCAGTACTTC
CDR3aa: CASNLWRGEQYF

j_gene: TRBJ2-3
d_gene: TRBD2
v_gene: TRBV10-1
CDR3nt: TGCGCCAGCAGTGAGCGGACTAGCGGGAGACTATATGAAACGCAGTATTTT
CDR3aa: CASSERTSGRLYETQYF

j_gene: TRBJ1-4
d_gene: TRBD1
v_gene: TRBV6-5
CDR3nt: TGTGCCAGCAGTTACTCGACAGGGGGAGATGAAAAACTGTTTTTT
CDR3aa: CASSYSTGGDEKLFF

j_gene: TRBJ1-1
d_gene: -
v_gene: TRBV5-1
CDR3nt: TGCGCCAGCAGCTTGGGAGGGTCGAACACTGAAGCTTTCTTT
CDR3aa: CASSLGGSNTEAFF

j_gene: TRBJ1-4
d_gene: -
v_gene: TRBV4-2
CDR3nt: TGTGCCAGCAGCCAAGTGGGGCGGTCCTCAGGGTCAAGTAATGAAAAACTGTTTTTT
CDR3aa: CASSQVGRSSGSSNEKLFF

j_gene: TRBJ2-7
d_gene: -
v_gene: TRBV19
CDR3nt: TGTGCCAGTAGTATCGGCGGAGGGTTCGGCGACGAGCAGTACTTC
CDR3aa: CASSIGGGFGDEQYF

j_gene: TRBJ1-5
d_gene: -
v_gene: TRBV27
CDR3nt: TGTGCCAGCAGTTTGTTGGGGGCCGGGGAGCCCCAGCATTTT
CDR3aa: CASSLLGAGEPQHF

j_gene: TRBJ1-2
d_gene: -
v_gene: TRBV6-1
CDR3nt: TGTGCCAGCAGTGAAAGTGACACCGCTTACTATGGCTACACCTTC
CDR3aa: CASSESDTAYYGYTF